What follows are 23 T cell receptor beta chains derived from one specimen sequenced in a study of immune cell composition in non-small cell lung cancer. Repertoires were generated with immunoSEQ multiplex PCR, while TCRdb's copy carries only in-frame clones and drops some. This table has several thousand clones, roughly 79% appearing once. Input material: lung tumor tissue. Receptors were obtained from a human donor with non-small cell lung cancer.

The CDR3 bases are TGTGCCAGCAGAGGGGCGGGCGACGGGGCCAACGTCCTGACTTTC. Translated, it gives CASRGAGDGANVLTF. The chain uses TRBV28 and TRBJ2-6; D possibly uses TRBD1 or TRBD2 (5 bases each). This CDR3 region has 15 residues. V was cut by 6 bases and J by 4 bases, with 13 bases left in between. The germline CDR1 and CDR2 sequences are MDHEN and SYDVKM.

This chain joins TRBV6-1 and TRBJ2-6; no clear D gene. Between the trimmed V and J ends, which lost 4 bases and 4 bases, there was a span of 11 bases. Germline CDR1 MNHNS, CDR2 SASEGT. This CDR3 has 15 residues. The CDR3, as DNA: TGTGCCAGCAGTGTTGACATTGCGGGGGCCAACGTCCTGACTTTC. It is translated as CASSVDIAGANVLTF.

J is TRBJ2-2 and V is TRBV19, with 7 bases aligning to TRBD2. Germline V CDR1 and CDR2: LNHDA, SQIVND (reference sequence). J lost 0 bases, V lost 2 bases, and 9 bases had no gene match. The CDR3 runs to 18 residues. CDR3 DNA: TGTGCCAGTAGTATAAGAGGGAGGGACCCCGCGAACACCGGGGAGCTGTTTTTT. Translation gives CASSIRGRDPANTGELFF.

This sequence joins TRBV4-2 and TRBJ2-2, with D possibly matching TRBD1 (6 bases). CDR1 and CDR2 (germline): LGHNA, YNFKEQ. V lost 3 bases to trimming and J lost 8 bases, with 13 bases between them. This CDR3 contains 14 residues. CDR3 in DNA: TGTGCCAGCAGCCAGGCCACAGGGTCTGGGGAGCTGTTTTTT. This translates into CASSQATGSGELFF.

The chain uses TRBV19 and TRBJ1-2; TRBD1 matches at 7 bases. This CDR3 has 13 residues. V was clipped by 4 bases and J by 6 bases; unmatched bases: 5. Germline V gene sequence: CDR1 LNHDA, CDR2 SQIVND (reference sequence). The CDR3 here is CASSTDRVNGYTF. CDR3 nucleotide sequence: TGTGCCAGTAGTACAGACAGGGTCAATGGCTACACCTTC. The full variable domain, its missing parts supplied by reference TRBV19 and TRBJ1-2, is DGGITQSPKYLFRKEGQNVTLSCEQNLNHDAMYWYRQDPGQGLRLIYYSQIVNDFQKGDIAEGYSVSREKKESFPLTVTSAQKNPTAFYLCASSTDRVNGYTFGSGTRLTVV.

The chain carries TRBV4-1 and TRBJ2-5; weak D call: TRBD1 (6 bases). The germline V and J ends were trimmed by 4 bases and 9 bases, with 18 bases remaining between them. Looked up from germline, CDR1 is MGHRA and CDR2 is YSYEKL. The CDR3 is 14 residues long. The CDR3 is CASSPPTGPEAQYF. In DNA, the CDR3 is TGCGCCAGCAGCCCGCCGACAGGCCCGGAGGCCCAGTACTTC.

This clone was seen only a few times. The chain's CDR3 is CASSLRVDRGEQYF. CDR3 sequence (DNA): TGTGCCAGCAGTTTAAGGGTAGACAGGGGTGAGCAGTACTTC. The chain joins TRBV27 to TRBJ2-7; 8 bases agree with TRBD1. The CDR3 is made up of 14 amino acids. V shed 2 bases and J 7 bases; nucleotides not matched to a gene: 7. CDR1 and CDR2 (germline): MNHEY, SMNVEV (reference sequence).

There are a few counts of this clone. The rearrangement joins TRBV7-3 to TRBJ2-1; 7 bases map to TRBD2. Germline V gene sequence: CDR1 SGHTA, CDR2 FQGTGA. The CDR3 has 13 residues. V was clipped by 1 base and J by 15 bases; unmatched bases: 9. CDR3 sequence: CASSLRRGDKGFF. CDR3 in DNA: TGTGCCAGCAGCTTAAGACGGGGGGATAAGGGGTTCTTC. The whole variable domain, remainder taken from reference TRBV7-3 and TRBJ2-1, is GAGVSQTPSNKVTEKGKYVELRCDPISGHTALYWYRQSLGQGPEFLIYFQGTGAADDSGLPNDRFFAVRPEGSVSTLKIQRTERGDSAVYLCASSLRRGDKGFFGPGTRLTVL.

The V and J genes are TRBV5-5 and TRBJ2-2, with a tentative D call TRBD2 (5 bases). V lost 0 bases to trimming and J lost 2 bases, with 8 bases between them. CDR1 is SGHKS and CDR2 is YYEKEE in the germline V gene (reference sequence). The CDR3 is made up of 15 amino acids. The CDR3 loop reads CASSLERTNTGELFF. CDR3 in DNA: TGTGCCAGCAGCTTGGAACGGACTAACACCGGGGAGCTGTTTTTT.

This sequence joins TRBV28 and TRBJ2-7, with 9 bases lining up with TRBD1. Germline trimming cut 4 bases from V and 4 bases from J; bases unmatched to any gene: 11. The CDR3 has 16 residues. Germline V gene data show CDR1 as MDHEN and CDR2 as SYDVKM. CDR3 nucleotides: TGTGCCAGCAGTTATCAACCCGGGACAGGGTCTTACGAGCAGTACTTC. This sequence encodes CASSYQPGTGSYEQYF.

V and J are TRBV21-1 and TRBJ2-7; the table assigns TRBD1, which was not confirmed against the DNA. TRBV21-1 is a documented pseudogene. CDR3 length: 14 amino acids. As DNA, the CDR3 is TGTGCCAGCAGCAAGGGACAGGGGTCCTACGAGCAGTACTTC. Translation gives CASSKGQGSYEQYF.

This clone was seen a single time. V usage is TRBV18 and J usage is TRBJ2-1; D is unresolved. Trimming stripped 6 bases from V and 9 bases from J, with 15 bases between. Germline V gene data show CDR1 as KGHSH and CDR2 as LQKENI. The length of the CDR3 is 13 residues. CDR3 sequence (DNA): TGTGCCAGCTCCGTGTCCATCGGAGCTGAGCAGTTCTTC. This encodes CASSVSIGAEQFF.

V and J are TRBV11-2 and TRBJ2-7; tentatively, D is TRBD1 or TRBD2 (5 bases each). CDR3 size: 16 residues. Germline V gives CDR1 SGHAT, CDR2 FQNNGV. V was clipped by 4 bases and J by 4 bases, with 20 bases between them. CDR3 sequence (DNA): TGTGCCAGCAGCTCCCGGGACGTTTATAATAAGTACGAGCAGTACTTC. The encoded protein is CASSSRDVYNKYEQYF. The full variable domain, in which reference TRBV11-2 and TRBJ2-7 provide the parts outside the CDR3, is EAGVAQSPRYKIIEKRQSVAFWCNPISGHATLYWYQQILGQGPKLLIQFQNNGVVDDSQLPKDRFSAERLKGVDSTLKIQPAKLEDSAVYLCASSSRDVYNKYEQYFGPGTRLTVT.

The V and J genes are TRBV28 and TRBJ2-3; D uncertain. The CDR3 is 15 residues long. V was trimmed by 5 bases and J by 0 bases, leaving 12 bases between them. Germline lookup yields CDR1 MDHEN and CDR2 SYDVKM. CDR3: CASSSPGSSTDTQYF. CDR3 coding DNA: TGTGCCAGCAGTAGCCCCGGGTCTAGCACAGATACGCAGTATTTT.

The chain combines TRBV6-5 with TRBJ2-2; TRBD2 aligns across 10 bases. Trimming took 5 bases from V and 9 from J; bases not matched to a gene: 6. The CDR3 consists of 14 residues. From germline, CDR1 is MNHEY and CDR2 SVGAGI. The chain's CDR3 is CASSRLAGTRELFF. CDR3 coding DNA: TGTGCCAGCAGTCGACTAGCGGGTACCCGGGAGCTGTTTTTT.

The chain carries TRBV18 and TRBJ1-6; no definite D call. The CDR3 is made up of 14 amino acids. From germline, CDR1 is KGHSH and CDR2 LQKENI. The V end lost 4 bases, the J end lost 7 bases, and 11 bases lay between the germline ends. CDR3 DNA sequence: TGTGCCAGCTCACTGGACCGTACCAATTCACCCCTCCACTTT. Translating it yields CASSLDRTNSPLHF.

This sequence joins TRBV6-6 and TRBJ1-3; D not certain. The V gene lost 6 bases and the J gene lost 0 bases, with 12 bases spanning the gap. In germline, CDR1 is MNHNY, CDR2 SVGAGI (reference sequence). The CDR3 totals 15 residues. CDR3 region: CASRTWALSGNTIYF. The CDR3 DNA is TGTGCCAGCAGAACCTGGGCCCTCTCTGGAAACACCATATATTTT.

A few counts support this clone. V is TRBV7-9 and J is TRBJ1-1, with a possible D match to TRBD1 (5 bases). Trimming removed 10 bases at V and 0 bases at J, with 12 bases between. The CDR3 has 13 amino acids. Per germline, CDR1 SEHNR and CDR2 FQNEAQ (reference sequence). The DNA of the CDR3 is TGTGCCACCCCGACAGAGATGAACACTGAAGCTTTCTTT. This sequence encodes CATPTEMNTEAFF.

This clone was counted only a few times. The V call is TRBV7-2, the J call TRBJ1-3; no clear D gene. Between the trimmed V and J ends, which lost 1 base and 2 bases, there was a span of 12 bases. The V gene's germline CDR1 is SGHTA and CDR2 FQGNSA. The CDR3 runs 16 residues. The CDR3 bases are TGTGCCAGCAGCTTAGAAGGCCGGGTCCCTGGAAACACCATATATTTT. It yields the protein CASSLEGRVPGNTIYF.

This clone came up once. The chain employs TRBV5-4 and TRBJ2-1, with TRBD2 matching 7 bases. Trimming cost V 4 bases and J 9 bases; bases outside gene matches: 10. This CDR3 is 14 amino acids long. CDR1 is SGHNT and CDR2 is YYREEE in the germline V gene (reference sequence). CDR3 sequence: CASSPDGPGGEQFF. CDR3 DNA: TGTGCCAGCAGCCCAGATGGGCCGGGGGGTGAGCAGTTCTTC.

A few counts support this clone. The chain is built from TRBV18 and TRBJ2-7; D unclear. Germline V CDR1 and CDR2: KGHSH, LQKENI. There are 12 residues in the CDR3. V was clipped by 6 bases and J by 6 bases, with 12 bases between them. The CDR3: CASSPPHLEQYF. In DNA form, the CDR3 reads TGTGCCAGCTCCCCTCCGCATCTCGAGCAGTACTTC.

The chain uses TRBV5-1 and TRBJ1-5; D is undetermined. The germline gives CDR1 SGHRS, CDR2 YFSETQ. V was pared by 0 bases and J by 1 base, with 11 bases between. The CDR3 is 16 residues long. The chain's CDR3 is CASSLEPKPSNQPQHF. CDR3 DNA: TGCGCCAGCAGCTTGGAGCCAAAGCCGAGCAATCAGCCCCAGCATTTT.

The chain carries TRBV5-1 and TRBJ2-2; 7 bases are a match to TRBD2. CDR1 and CDR2 from the germline V gene are SGHRS and YFSETQ. This CDR3 comprises 17 residues. The V and J ends lost 4 bases and 0 bases, in that order; junction bases with no gene match: 9. CDR3 residues: CASSAPRDYTNTGELFF. CDR3 nucleotides: TGCGCCAGCAGCGCCCCCCGGGACTACACGAACACCGGGGAGCTGTTTTTT.